This is a list of T cell receptor beta chains from one sample in a study of cytomegalovirus exposure and HLA in healthy donors. Produced via immunoSEQ multiplex PCR; TCRdb's table is partial and in-frame only. This sample has some 140,000 clones, with about 88% found just once. Sequenced material: PBMCs. Receptors originate from a man aged 18 to 29 in good health and CMV-seropositive. Each CDR3 is given with its conserved first and last residue. A D gene is named only where the DNA matches it firmly. A clone size is listed for some rows: how often the clone was seen (once, few, many), or a class if it is expanded.

clone size	V gene	D gene	J gene	CDR3 protein	CDR3 DNA
.	TRBV20-1	.	TRBJ1-2	CSARDNYGYTF	TGCAGTGCCAGGGATAACTATGGCTACACCTTC
.	TRBV15	.	TRBJ1-3	CATGQPMRANTIYF	TGTGCCACCGGACAGCCCATGAGGGCCAACACCATATATTTT
.	TRBV27	.	TRBJ2-2	CASSTWTVGTGELFF	TGTGCCAGCAGCACATGGACAGTCGGCACCGGGGAGCTGTTTTTT
.	TRBV18	TRBD1	TRBJ2-5	CASSPSRNRGHRVQETQYF	TGTGCCAGCTCACCATCTCGTAACAGGGGCCATCGCGTCCAAGAGACCCAGTACTTC
.	TRBV27	.	TRBJ2-5	CASSMTARSTQYF	TGTGCCAGCAGTATGACAGCCAGATCGACCCAGTACTTC
.	TRBV6-5	.	TRBJ2-2	CASTQSSGYTGELFF	TGTGCCAGCACCCAGAGTTCGGGATACACCGGGGAGCTGTTTTTT
once	TRBV19	.	TRBJ2-3	CASRPGGRDSITDTQYF	TGTGCCAGTAGGCCTGGGGGCAGGGATAGTATCACAGATACGCAGTATTTT
.	TRBV18	TRBD1	TRBJ2-7	CASSPFGTATYEQYF	TGTGCCAGCTCACCTTTCGGGACAGCTACCTACGAGCAGTACTTC
.	TRBV6-5	TRBD1	TRBJ1-1	CASWRQGATEAFF	TGTGCCAGCTGGAGACAGGGGGCGACTGAAGCTTTCTTT
few	TRBV5-1	TRBD1	TRBJ2-3	CASSLGGRGSTDTQYF	TGCGCCAGCAGCTTGGGGGGCAGGGGGAGCACAGATACGCAGTATTTT
.	TRBV18	.	TRBJ2-1	CASSPLVFDEQFF	TGTGCCAGCTCACCTCTAGTGTTCGATGAGCAGTTCTTC
.	TRBV6-1	TRBD1	TRBJ2-7	CASSEYGTGSYEQYF	TGTGCCAGCAGTGAATACGGGACAGGGTCCTACGAGCAGTACTTC
.	TRBV27	.	TRBJ1-4	CASSFVGGGEKLFF	TGTGCCAGCAGTTTCGTGGGAGGCGGTGAAAAACTGTTTTTT
.	TRBV4-2	TRBD1	TRBJ1-4	CASSQDGTAATNEKLFF	TGTGCCAGCAGCCAAGATGGGACAGCTGCAACTAATGAAAAACTGTTTTTT
.	TRBV6-5	TRBD1	TRBJ1-6	CASSFGQGASPLHF	TGTGCCAGCAGTTTCGGACAGGGTGCCTCACCCCTCCACTTT
.	TRBV19	.	TRBJ1-1	CASSIVWQGNTEAFF	TGTGCCAGTAGTATAGTGTGGCAGGGGAACACTGAAGCTTTCTTT
.	TRBV6-6	TRBD1	TRBJ2-5	CASSHGVDREETQYF	TGTGCCAGCAGTCACGGGGTCGACAGGGAAGAGACCCAGTACTTC
few	TRBV29-1	TRBD2	TRBJ2-7	CSASGSSYEQYF	TGCAGCGCTAGCGGGAGCTCCTACGAGCAGTACTTC
.	TRBV4-2	.	TRBJ2-1	CASSQGLGHPNEQFF	TGTGCCAGCAGCCAAGGGCTAGGCCACCCCAATGAGCAGTTCTTC
.	TRBV5-6	TRBD1	TRBJ2-7	CASSLAGGPYEQYF	TGTGCCAGCAGCTTGGCAGGGGGCCCCTACGAGCAGTACTTC
.	TRBV6-1	TRBD1	TRBJ2-7	CAIRQGSSYEQYF	TGTGCCATCCGACAGGGGAGCTCCTACGAGCAGTACTTC
once	TRBV7-2	.	TRBJ1-5	CASSPDGPGGNQPQHF	TGTGCCAGCAGCCCAGACGGGCCCGGGGGCAATCAGCCCCAGCATTTT
.	TRBV11-2	.	TRBJ2-7	CASSSPLAGHEQYF	TGTGCCAGCAGCAGCCCCCTCGCGGGCCACGAGCAGTACTTC
.	TRBV7-2	.	TRBJ2-5	CASSPGWGRETQYF	TGTGCCAGCAGCCCAGGGTGGGGGCGAGAGACCCAGTACTTC
.	TRBV13	TRBD1	TRBJ2-7	CASSVGQVGGEQYF	TGTGCCAGCAGCGTGGGACAGGTGGGGGGCGAGCAGTACTTC
.	TRBV7-2	.	TRBJ1-1	CASSSRIPGNTEAFF	TGTGCCAGCAGCTCCCGGATTCCAGGGAACACTGAAGCTTTCTTT
.	TRBV18	.	TRBJ1-1	CASSPGRVEDTEAFF	TGTGCCAGCTCACCGGGGAGGGTAGAGGACACTGAAGCTTTCTTT
.	TRBV29-1	.	TRBJ2-2	CSALRADTGELFF	TGCAGCGCCCTCAGGGCGGACACCGGGGAGCTGTTTTTT
.	TRBV14	.	TRBJ1-1	CASSRSLSPGTEAFF	TGTGCCAGCAGCCGAAGCCTGTCTCCGGGCACTGAAGCTTTCTTT
few	TRBV7-9	TRBD1	TRBJ2-3	CASSLTIRRTGVTDTQYF	TGTGCCAGCAGCTTAACGATAAGAAGAACAGGGGTCACAGATACGCAGTATTTT
.	TRBV7-8	TRBD2	TRBJ2-2	CASSLIAGGPGTGELFF	TGTGCCAGCAGCTTAATAGCGGGGGGGCCGGGCACCGGGGAGCTGTTTTTT
.	TRBV27	.	TRBJ1-6	CASSRPAGGNSPLHF	TGTGCCAGCAGCCGCCCGGCGGGGGGTAATTCACCCCTCCACTTT
.	TRBV30	TRBD1	TRBJ2-2	CAWSGRTGRNTGELFF	TGTGCCTGGAGCGGGCGGACAGGGAGGAACACCGGGGAGCTGTTTTTT
.	TRBV27	TRBD1	TRBJ2-2	CASSFGTAYTGELFF	TGTGCCAGCAGTTTCGGGACAGCGTACACCGGGGAGCTGTTTTTT
.	TRBV6-5	.	TRBJ2-7	CASSFSTGSYEQYF	TGTGCCAGCAGTTTCTCCACCGGCTCCTACGAGCAGTACTTC
once	TRBV7-2	TRBD2	TRBJ2-7	CASSLAALAGGQNEQYF	TGTGCCAGCAGCTTAGCCGCACTAGCGGGAGGGCAAAATGAGCAGTACTTC
once	TRBV14	.	TRBJ1-2	CASSQDLGGVYGYTF	TGTGCCAGCAGCCAAGACCTCGGGGGGGTCTATGGCTACACCTTC
.	TRBV28	.	TRBJ2-7	CASRDTRNYEQYF	TGTGCCAGCAGGGATACTAGGAACTACGAGCAGTACTTC
.	TRBV19	TRBD1	TRBJ2-3	CASSNDRVGTDTQYF	TGTGCCAGTAGTAACGACAGGGTGGGCACAGATACGCAGTATTTT
.	TRBV4-1	TRBD2	TRBJ2-7	CASSQGRDRSYEQYF	TGCGCCAGCAGCCAGGGGAGGGACCGGAGCTACGAGCAGTACTTC
.	TRBV7-2	TRBD2	TRBJ2-3	CASSSPGTRNTQYF	TGTGCCAGCAGCTCACCCGGGACTAGGAATACGCAGTATTTT
.	TRBV6-4	.	TRBJ1-5	CASSDSPGNQPQHF	TGTGCCAGCAGCGACAGTCCGGGCAATCAGCCCCAGCATTTT
.	TRBV5-3	.	TRBJ2-2	CARTFQGMNTGELFF	TGTGCCAGAACCTTTCAGGGGATGAACACCGGGGAGCTGTTTTTT
few	TRBV4-2	.	TRBJ2-7	CASSPTGGVYEQYF	TGTGCCAGCAGCCCAACAGGCGGGGTCTACGAGCAGTACTTC
.	TRBV30	.	TRBJ2-7	CACHGTGSSYEQYF	TGTGCCTGCCATGGGACTGGGAGCTCCTACGAGCAGTACTTC
few	TRBV20-1	.	TRBJ2-7	CSVPQYYEQYF	TGCAGTGTTCCACAATACTACGAGCAGTACTTC
.	TRBV18	TRBD2	TRBJ2-7	CASSPGAGKTGEQYF	TGTGCCAGCTCACCAGGAGCGGGGAAAACGGGGGAGCAGTACTTC
.	TRBV14	TRBD1	TRBJ2-1	CASSRSRDRGRGYNEQFF	TGTGCCAGCAGCCGCTCCCGGGACAGGGGAAGGGGCTACAATGAGCAGTTCTTC
.	TRBV5-1	.	TRBJ2-6	CASSFAEGILPTGSSGANVLTF	TGCGCCAGCAGCTTCGCTGAGGGCATACTACCAACTGGCTCCTCTGGGGCCAACGTCCTGACTTTC
once	TRBV11-3	TRBD2	TRBJ2-3	CASSLGLADTDTQYF	TGTGCCAGCAGCTTAGGACTAGCCGACACAGATACGCAGTATTTT
.	TRBV5-6	TRBD1	TRBJ1-2	CASSKGQGGYGYTF	TGTGCCAGCAGCAAGGGACAGGGGGGCTATGGCTACACCTTC
.	TRBV4-3	.	TRBJ2-7	CASSQEGRGYEQYF	TGCGCCAGCAGCCAAGAAGGCAGGGGCTACGAGCAGTACTTC